The rows below give T cell receptor beta chains drawn from one sample of a study of CD8 T cells in ankylosing spondylitis. TCRdb re-derived calls from the 5' RACE reads in MiXCR, one entry per CDR3 protein. The data show about 270,000 distinct CDR3 sequences, with roughly 32% seen just once and around 4% held by the top ten. Sequenced sample: blood, either unsorted or a sorted T cell fraction (not recorded which). The source is a male donor with ankylosing spondylitis or in good health (not recorded which). Both conserved end residues are trimmed from each CDR3. D genes are given only for firm matches.

V	length	J	D	CDR3
TRBV5-5	15	TRBJ2-3	NA	ASSLLPGFKGTDTQY
TRBV6-1	12	TRBJ2-7	TRBD1	ASTTRDRAYEQY
TRBV29-1	11	TRBJ1-1	NA	SVPLTGYTEAF
TRBV20-1	12	TRBJ1-1	NA	SARGSDGNTEAF
TRBV6-4	13	TRBJ2-1	TRBD2	ASSDSGLAYNEQF
TRBV7-9	12	TRBJ2-1	NA	ASSSLGGFNEQF
TRBV5-1	10	TRBJ2-5	NA	ASKGYQETQY
TRBV3-1	11	TRBJ2-1	NA	ASSQESRDEQF
TRBV20-1	11	TRBJ2-7	TRBD2	SAGGHPNYEQY
TRBV12-3/TRBV12-4	10	TRBJ2-7	NA	ASRGGTYEQY
TRBV6-5	11	TRBJ1-1	TRBD1	ASSSPGGRGAF
TRBV7-9	9	TRBJ1-2	NA	ASRWAEGYT
TRBV5-1	11	TRBJ2-6	NA	ASTAPGANVLT
TRBV12-3/TRBV12-4	12	TRBJ2-7	TRBD1	ASSPGTGYDEQY
TRBV12-3/TRBV12-4	14	TRBJ2-3	TRBD2	ASSLLAGARTDTQY
TRBV7-9	13	TRBJ1-1	TRBD1	ASSPPDRVISEAF
TRBV10-3	14	TRBJ2-1	NA	AISESRSGDYNEQF
TRBV5-1	11	TRBJ2-7	NA	ASSLERVYEQY
TRBV7-9	12	TRBJ2-3	TRBD2	ASRGGLAVDTQY
TRBV11-2	13	TRBJ2-5	TRBD1	ASSLGRQGKETQY
TRBV28	11	TRBJ1-2	NA	ASSRQADYGYT
TRBV5-6	12	TRBJ2-3	NA	ASSSRRGGDTQY
TRBV9	14	TRBJ2-7	NA	ASSVGGGGPPYEQY